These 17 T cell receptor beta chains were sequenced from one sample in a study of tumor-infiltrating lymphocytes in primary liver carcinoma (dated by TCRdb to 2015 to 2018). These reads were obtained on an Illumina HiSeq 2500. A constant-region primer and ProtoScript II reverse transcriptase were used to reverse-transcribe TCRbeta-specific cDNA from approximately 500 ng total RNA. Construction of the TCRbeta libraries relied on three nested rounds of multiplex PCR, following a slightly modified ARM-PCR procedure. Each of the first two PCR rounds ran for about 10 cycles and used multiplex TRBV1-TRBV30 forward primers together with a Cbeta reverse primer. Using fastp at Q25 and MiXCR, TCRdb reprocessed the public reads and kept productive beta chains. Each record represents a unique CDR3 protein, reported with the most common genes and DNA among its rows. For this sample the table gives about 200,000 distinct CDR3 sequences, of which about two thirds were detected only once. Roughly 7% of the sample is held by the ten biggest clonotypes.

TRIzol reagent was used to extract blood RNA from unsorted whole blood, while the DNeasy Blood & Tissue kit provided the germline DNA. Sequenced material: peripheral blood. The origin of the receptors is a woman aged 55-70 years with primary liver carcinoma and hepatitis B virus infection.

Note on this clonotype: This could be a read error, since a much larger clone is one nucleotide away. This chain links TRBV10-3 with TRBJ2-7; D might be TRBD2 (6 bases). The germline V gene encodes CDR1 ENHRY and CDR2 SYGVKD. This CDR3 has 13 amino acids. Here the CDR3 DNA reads TGTGCCATCAGCCTCGGGGACTCCTACGAGGAGTACTTC. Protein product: CAISLGDSYEEYF.

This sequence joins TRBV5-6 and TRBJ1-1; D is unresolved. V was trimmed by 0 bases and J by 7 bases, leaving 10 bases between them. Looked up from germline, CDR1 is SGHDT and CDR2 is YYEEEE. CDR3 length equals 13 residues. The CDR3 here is CASSLVGNIEAFF. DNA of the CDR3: TGTGCCAGCAGCTTGGTAGGTAATATTGAAGCTTTCTTT.

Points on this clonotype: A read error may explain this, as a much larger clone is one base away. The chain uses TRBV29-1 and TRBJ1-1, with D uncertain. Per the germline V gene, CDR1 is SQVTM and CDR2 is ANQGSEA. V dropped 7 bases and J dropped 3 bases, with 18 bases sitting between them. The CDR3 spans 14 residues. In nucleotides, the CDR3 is TGCAGCGCACATACGGACGGAACGGACACTGAAGCTTTCTTT. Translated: CSAHTDGTDTEAFF.

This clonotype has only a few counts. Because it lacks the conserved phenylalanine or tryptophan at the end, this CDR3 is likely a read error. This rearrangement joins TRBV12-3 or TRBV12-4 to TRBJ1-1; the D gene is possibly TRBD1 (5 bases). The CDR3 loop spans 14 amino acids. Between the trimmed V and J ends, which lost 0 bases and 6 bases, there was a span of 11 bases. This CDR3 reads CASSLAKLGAEAFL. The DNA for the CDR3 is TGTGCCAGCAGTTTAGCCAAGTTGGGGGCTGAAGCTTTCCTT.

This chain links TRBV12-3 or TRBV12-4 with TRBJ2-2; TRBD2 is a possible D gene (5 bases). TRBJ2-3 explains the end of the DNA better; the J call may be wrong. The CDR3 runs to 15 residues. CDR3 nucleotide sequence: TGTGCCAGCAGTTTCTGGGGTGGTAACACCGGGGAGCAGTATTTT. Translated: CASSFWGGNTGEQYF.

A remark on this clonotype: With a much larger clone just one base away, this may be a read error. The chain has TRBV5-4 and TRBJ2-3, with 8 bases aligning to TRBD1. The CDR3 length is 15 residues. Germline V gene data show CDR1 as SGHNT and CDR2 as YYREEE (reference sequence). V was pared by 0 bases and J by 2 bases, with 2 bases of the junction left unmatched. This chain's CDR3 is CASSLGTGHTDTQYF. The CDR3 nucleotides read TGTGCCAGCAGCTTGGGGACAGGGCACACAGATACGCAGTATTTT. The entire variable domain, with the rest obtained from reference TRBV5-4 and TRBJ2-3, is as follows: ETGVTQSPTHLIKTRGQQVTLRCSSQSGHNTVSWYQQALGQGPQFIFQYYREEENGRGNFPPRFSGLQFPNYSSELNVNALELDDSALYLCASSLGTGHTDTQYFGPGTRLTVL.

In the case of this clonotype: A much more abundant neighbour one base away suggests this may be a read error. The CDR3 protein is CASSQEGRGNQPQHF. The CDR3 DNA sequence: TGTGCCAGCAGCCAAGAGGGCAGGGGAAATCAGCCCCAGCATTTT. The chain couples TRBV4-2 to TRBJ1-5; D possibly corresponds to TRBD1 (6 bases). Germline-derived CDR1 and CDR2 are LGHNA and YNFKEQ. The CDR3 runs to 15 residues. V was pared by 0 bases and J by 4 bases, with 10 bases between.

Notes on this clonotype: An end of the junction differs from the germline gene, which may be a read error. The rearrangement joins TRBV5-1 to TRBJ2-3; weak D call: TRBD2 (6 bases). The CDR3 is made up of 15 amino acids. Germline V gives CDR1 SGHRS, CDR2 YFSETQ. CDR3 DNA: TGCACCAGCAGCTTGGCTCGTCGACTAGAAGATACGCAATATTTT. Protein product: CTSSLARRLEDTQYF.

CDR3: CASSRGSPLHF. For the CDR3, the DNA is TGTGCCAGCAGTAGGGGTTCACCCCTCCACTTT. The chain employs TRBV28 and TRBJ1-6, with D possibly TRBD1 on 5 matching bases. Germline V CDR1 and CDR2: MDHEN, SYDVKM. The CDR3 is 11 residues long. The V end lost 5 bases, the J end lost 9 bases, and 5 bases lay between the germline ends.

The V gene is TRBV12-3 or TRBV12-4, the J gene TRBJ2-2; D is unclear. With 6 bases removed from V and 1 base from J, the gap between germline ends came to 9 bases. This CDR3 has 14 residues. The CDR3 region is CASSDSRNTGELFF. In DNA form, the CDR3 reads TGTGCCAGCAGCGACTCTCGGAACACCGGGGAGCTGTTTTTT.

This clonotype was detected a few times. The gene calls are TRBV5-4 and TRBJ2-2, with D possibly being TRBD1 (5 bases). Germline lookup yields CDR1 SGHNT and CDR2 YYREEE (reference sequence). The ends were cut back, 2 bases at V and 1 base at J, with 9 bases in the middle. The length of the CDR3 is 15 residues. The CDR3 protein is CASSLRQGNTGELFF. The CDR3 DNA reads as TGTGCCAGCAGCTTAAGGCAGGGGAACACCGGGGAGCTGTTTTTT.

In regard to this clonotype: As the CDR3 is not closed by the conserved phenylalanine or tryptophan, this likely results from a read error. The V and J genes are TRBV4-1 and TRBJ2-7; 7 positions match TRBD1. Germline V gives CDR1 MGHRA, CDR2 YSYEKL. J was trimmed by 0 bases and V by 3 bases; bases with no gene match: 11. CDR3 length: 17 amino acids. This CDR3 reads CASSQKIGDRRSYEQYL. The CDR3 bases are TGCGCCAGCAGCCAGAAAATAGGGGACAGACGCTCCTACGAGCAGTACTTA.

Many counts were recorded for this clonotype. CDR3 region: CASSFGGLETQYF. CDR3 nucleotides: TGTGCCAGCAGCTTTGGTGGGCTGGAGACCCAGTACTTC. V gene TRBV13 combines with J gene TRBJ2-5; D is uncertain. Germline loops: CDR1 PRHDT, CDR2 FYEKMQ (reference sequence). V lost 3 bases and J lost 5, with 10 bases in between. The CDR3 length is 13 residues.

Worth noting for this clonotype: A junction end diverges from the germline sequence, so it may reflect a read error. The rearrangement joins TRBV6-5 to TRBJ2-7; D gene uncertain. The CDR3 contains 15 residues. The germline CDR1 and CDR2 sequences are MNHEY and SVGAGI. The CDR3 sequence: CPSSYSVQDYHEQYF. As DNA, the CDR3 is TGTCCCAGCAGTTACTCGGTCCAGGATTACCATGAGCAGTACTTC.

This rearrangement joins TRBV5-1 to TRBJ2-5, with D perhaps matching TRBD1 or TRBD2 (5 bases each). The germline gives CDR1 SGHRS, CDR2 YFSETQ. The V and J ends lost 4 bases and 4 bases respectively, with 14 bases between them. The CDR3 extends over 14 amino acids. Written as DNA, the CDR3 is TGCGCCAGCAGCCCCCGGGGAACAGGAGAGACCCAGTACTTC. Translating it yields CASSPRGTGETQYF. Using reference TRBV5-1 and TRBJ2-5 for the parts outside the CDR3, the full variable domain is KAGVTQTPRYLIKTRGQQVTLSCSPISGHRSVSWYQQTPGQGLQFLFEYFSETQRNKGNFPGRFSGRQFSNSRSEMNVSTLELGDSALYLCASSPRGTGETQYFGPGTRLLVL.

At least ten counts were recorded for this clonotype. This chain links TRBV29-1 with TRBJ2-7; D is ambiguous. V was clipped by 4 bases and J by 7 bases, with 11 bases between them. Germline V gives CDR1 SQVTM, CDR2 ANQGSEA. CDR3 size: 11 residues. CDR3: CSVGGHLEQYF. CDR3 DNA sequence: TGCAGCGTTGGCGGCCACCTTGAGCAGTACTTC.

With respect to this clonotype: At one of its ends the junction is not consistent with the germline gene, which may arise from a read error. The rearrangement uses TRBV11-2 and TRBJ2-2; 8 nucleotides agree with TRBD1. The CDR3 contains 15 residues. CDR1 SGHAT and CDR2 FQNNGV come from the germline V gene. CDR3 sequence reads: CANSLRTGGTGELFF. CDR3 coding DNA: TGTGCCAACAGCCTGAGAACAGGGGGCACCGGGGAGCTGTTTTTT.